A single sample gave rise to the 29 T cell receptor beta chains below, sequenced in a study of T cell repertoires in cytomegalovirus infection. Via MiXCR, TCRdb re-called the reads, giving one row per CDR3 protein. The sample shows roughly 80,000 distinct CDR3 sequences, 20% to 30% of them seen only once. These receptors lack a known antigen. This material consisted of CD8+ T cells from cultured PBMCs, taken from culture after CMV antigen stimulation. All receptors come from a human donor in good health (CMV status not recorded). Some clones in this sample may be carry-over from other donors' samples.

This rearrangement joins TRBV27 to TRBJ1-2; 10 positions agree with TRBD1. Germline V lookup: CDR1 MNHEY, CDR2 SMNVEV (reference sequence). Losses at the gene ends were 6 bases for V and 4 bases for J; bases not matched to a gene: 8. CDR3 length equals 15 residues. The CDR3 DNA follows: TGTGCCAGCAGCATGGGACAGGGGAATCCCTATGGCTACACCTTC. Amino acid sequence: CASSMGQGNPYGYTF.

This clonotype was counted between two and nine times. The chain recombines TRBV27 with TRBJ2-1; possible D gene TRBD1, 6 bases. The germline V gene encodes CDR1 MNHEY and CDR2 SMNVEV (reference sequence). With 5 bases removed from V and 1 base from J, the gap between germline ends came to 12 bases. This CDR3 is 15 amino acids long. The DNA for the CDR3 is TGTGCCAGCAGTCAACAGGGACCGTCCTACAATGAGCAGTTCTTC. It encodes CASSQQGPSYNEQFF.

This sequence joins TRBV28 and TRBJ2-7; no reliable D call. The germline V gene encodes CDR1 MDHEN and CDR2 SYDVKM. The CDR3 is 13 amino acids. The germline V and J ends were trimmed by 3 bases and 3 bases, with 9 bases remaining between them. CDR3: CASSLVNIYEQYF. CDR3 in DNA: TGTGCCAGCAGTTTGGTAAATATCTACGAGCAGTACTTC. Based on the CDR3 plus reference TRBV28 and TRBJ2-7, the full variable domain is DVKVTQSSRYLVKRTGEKVFLECVQDMDHENMFWYRQDPGLGLRLIYFSYDVKMKEKGDIPEGYSVSREKKERFSLILESASTNQTSMYLCASSLVNIYEQYFGPGTRLTVT.

In its sample, this clonotype was seen many times. The chain has TRBV6-6 and TRBJ1-4; maybe TRBD1 (6 bases). This CDR3 is 15 amino acids long. V gave up 6 bases and J gave up 6 bases, with 17 bases separating them. Germline V gene lookup returns CDR1 MNHNY and CDR2 SVGAGI (reference sequence). CDR3 bases: TGTGCCAGCAGACCCAGGGGAACCGGGGATGAAAAACTGTTTTTT. It translates to CASRPRGTGDEKLFF.

This clonotype was observed many times. The genes are TRBV10-3 and TRBJ1-1; D is ambiguous. The CDR3 is 14 residues long. Germline values: CDR1 ENHRY, CDR2 SYGVKD. The ends were cut back, 7 bases at V and 3 bases at J, with 15 bases in the middle. The CDR3 sequence: CAINSDLDDTEAFF. CDR3 DNA: TGTGCCATCAACTCCGACCTGGATGACACTGAAGCTTTCTTT.

The rearrangement joins TRBV5-4 to TRBJ1-2; D uncertain. The germline V and J ends were trimmed by 0 bases and 6 bases, with 12 bases remaining between them. This CDR3 has 14 amino acids. Germline V lookup: CDR1 SGHNT, CDR2 YYREEE (reference sequence). The CDR3 reads CASSLGRGVDGYTF. CDR3 bases: TGTGCCAGCAGCTTGGGCCGGGGTGTTGATGGCTACACCTTC.

V is TRBV7-9 and J is TRBJ2-2; D gene ambiguous. V was shortened by 0 bases and J by 4 bases, with 3 bases between the two germline ends. Germline-derived CDR1 and CDR2 are SEHNR and FQNEAQ (reference sequence). The CDR3 is made up of 13 amino acids. CDR3 sequence: CASSLAFTGELFF. CDR3 DNA sequence: TGTGCCAGCAGCTTAGCATTCACCGGGGAGCTGTTTTTT.

The rearrangement joins TRBV19 to TRBJ1-1; D not certain. Trimming removed 0 bases from V and 6 bases from J, with 11 bases in between. CDR1 LNHDA and CDR2 SQIVND come from the germline V gene (reference sequence). The CDR3 has 14 amino acids. Here the CDR3 reads CASSIDLIGSEAFF. In DNA form, the CDR3 reads TGTGCCAGTAGTATAGATCTAATCGGTTCTGAAGCTTTCTTT.

This clonotype occurred many times. The rearrangement uses TRBV12-3 or TRBV12-4 and TRBJ1-1; the D is unclear. The CDR3 covers 12 residues. V lost 3 bases to trimming and J lost 4 bases, with 6 bases between them. The CDR3 spells CASSLGITEAFF. The CDR3 DNA reads TGTGCCAGCAGTTTGGGTATCACTGAAGCTTTCTTT.

The table lists this clonotype with a few counts. The chain recombines TRBV11-3 with TRBJ1-1, with D uncertain. CDR1 is SGHNT, CDR2 YENEEA, per germline. Trimming stripped 4 bases from V and 1 base from J, with 4 bases between. This CDR3 spans 12 amino acids. CDR3 sequence (DNA): TGTGCCAGCAGCTCTGGGAACACTGAAGCTTTCTTT. It specifies CASSSGNTEAFF.

V and J are TRBV28 and TRBJ1-3; D call uncertain. Germline lookup yields CDR1 MDHEN and CDR2 SYDVKM. CDR3 size: 16 residues. V was clipped by 1 base and J by 0 bases, with 10 bases between them. CDR3 protein: CASSLYPASSGNTIYF. The DNA of the CDR3 is TGTGCCAGCAGTTTATATCCCGCGAGCTCTGGAAACACCATATATTTT. Combining the CDR3 with reference TRBV28 and TRBJ1-3 gives the whole variable domain DVKVTQSSRYLVKRTGEKVFLECVQDMDHENMFWYRQDPGLGLRLIYFSYDVKMKEKGDIPEGYSVSREKKERFSLILESASTNQTSMYLCASSLYPASSGNTIYFGEGSWLTVV.

J is TRBJ2-1 and V is TRBV11-2; no clear D. The germline V gene encodes CDR1 SGHAT and CDR2 FQNNGV. CDR3 length: 17 residues. V dropped 0 bases and J dropped 6 bases, with 18 bases sitting between them. In DNA, the CDR3 is TGTGCCAGCAGCTTAGAACCAGAGTTATCGAATAGCAATGAGCAGTTCTTC. Protein product: CASSLEPELSNSNEQFF.

This rearrangement joins TRBV12-5 to TRBJ1-1; D possibly corresponds to TRBD1 (5 bases). V was clipped by 1 base and J by 7 bases, with 10 bases between them. The CDR3 consists of 13 residues. Germline V gene sequence: CDR1 LGHNT, CDR2 FRNRAP. CDR3 loop: CASGLGGGGEAFF. The DNA for the CDR3 is TGTGCTAGTGGTTTGGGGGGCGGGGGTGAAGCTTTCTTT.

This clonotype appeared a few times. V is TRBV27 and J is TRBJ2-5; D gene uncertain. The CDR3 covers 19 residues. Germline CDR1 is MNHEY and CDR2 is SMNVEV (reference sequence). The V end lost 7 bases, the J end lost 2 bases, and 29 bases lay between the germline ends. The CDR3 DNA reads as TGTGCCAGCACCCCTTCAGCTGGGGAAGATCACCGAATACAAGAGACCCAGTACTTC. It specifies CASTPSAGEDHRIQETQYF.

This chain joins TRBV20-1 and TRBJ2-7; the D gene is possibly TRBD1 (5 bases). There are 16 residues in the CDR3. V was pared by 1 base and J by 1 base, with 17 bases between. CDR1 and CDR2 from the germline V gene are DFQATT and SNEGSKA (reference sequence). The CDR3: CSARGGEGVTSYEQYF. The CDR3 region has the DNA TGCAGTGCTAGAGGGGGTGAAGGGGTAACGTCCTACGAGCAGTACTTC.

This clonotype was found a few times. This chain connects TRBV27 to TRBJ1-2, with TRBD1 as a possible D gene (6 bases). The CDR3 consists of 14 residues. Germline V CDR1 and CDR2: MNHEY, SMNVEV (reference sequence). Trimming removed 5 bases from V and 7 bases from J, with 17 bases in between. The CDR3 sequence is CASSPRQGIRGYTF. In DNA form, the CDR3 reads TGTGCCAGCAGTCCCCGGCAGGGGATCCGTGGCTACACCTTC.

This chain connects TRBV5-1 to TRBJ2-5, with 8 bases lining up with TRBD2. Germline V gene sequence: CDR1 SGHRS, CDR2 YFSETQ. V lost 0 bases, J lost 0 bases, and 1 base stayed unmatched. The CDR3 runs to 15 residues. CDR3 sequence reads: CASSLAGGDQETQYF. Written as DNA, the CDR3 is TGCGCCAGCAGCTTGGCCGGGGGGGACCAAGAGACCCAGTACTTC.

This clonotype has at least ten counts. The chain employs TRBV4-3 and TRBJ1-4; TRBD1 matches at 12 bases. J lost 6 bases, V lost 1 base, and 6 bases had no gene match. Germline lookup yields CDR1 LGHNA and CDR2 YSLEER. This CDR3 is 17 amino acids long. CDR3 loop: CASSQGDRGRPDEKLFF. In DNA, the CDR3 is TGCGCCAGCAGCCAAGGGGACAGGGGGCGCCCTGATGAAAAACTGTTTTTT.

This clonotype was seen only a few times. The chain is built from TRBV5-5 and TRBJ2-7, with TRBD2 as a possible D gene (6 bases). Trimming cost V 3 bases and J 3 bases, with 10 bases left between them. Looked up from germline, CDR1 is SGHKS and CDR2 is YYEKEE (reference sequence). CDR3 length: 13 amino acids. This chain's CDR3 is CASSWRDGYEQYF. The CDR3 nucleotides read TGTGCCAGCAGCTGGAGGGACGGCTACGAGCAGTACTTC. Based on the CDR3 plus reference TRBV5-5 and TRBJ2-7, the full variable domain is DAGVTQSPTHLIKTRGQQVTLRCSPISGHKSVSWYQQVLGQGPQFIFQYYEKEERGRGNFPDRFSARQFPNYSSELNVNALLLGDSALYLCASSWRDGYEQYFGPGTRLTVT.

This clonotype showed up just a few times. The chain is built from TRBV6-4 and TRBJ2-1; 9 nucleotides agree with TRBD2. Germline V gene sequence: CDR1 MRHNA, CDR2 SNTAGT. The length of the CDR3 is 14 residues. Trimming cost V 3 bases and J 7 bases; bases outside gene matches: 4. The CDR3 sequence is CASSERGGRNEQFF. The CDR3 DNA reads TGTGCCAGCAGTGAGCGGGGGGGCAGAAATGAGCAGTTCTTC.

The table lists this clonotype with a few counts. The chain recombines TRBV12-3 or TRBV12-4 with TRBJ2-7; no firm D call. Between the trimmed V and J ends, which lost 1 base and 5 bases, there was a span of 15 bases. The CDR3 totals 15 residues. CDR3 nucleotides: TGTGCCAGCAGTTTAGGCCGGTTGGGAAGAAACGAGCAGTACTTC. Translating it yields CASSLGRLGRNEQYF.

The chain links TRBV4-1 to TRBJ2-2; 8 bases are shared with TRBD1. The CDR3 extends over 16 amino acids. In germline, CDR1 is MGHRA, CDR2 YSYEKL. V was clipped by 3 bases and J by 10 bases; unmatched bases: 13. CDR3 nucleotides: TGCGCCAGCAGCCACCGTACTCAGGGGGCAGGCGAGGAGCTGTTTTTT. This codes for CASSHRTQGAGEELFF.

This clonotype has a count of ten or more. The chain combines TRBV9 with TRBJ2-7; 12 bases map to TRBD2. The CDR3 loop spans 16 amino acids. V lost 4 bases, J lost 5 bases, and 10 bases stayed unmatched. Germline assignment: CDR1 SGDLS and CDR2 YYNGEE. The CDR3 nucleotides read TGTGCCAGCAGCACCGACCTAGCGGGAGGGCCTGACGAGCAGTACTTC. It yields the protein CASSTDLAGGPDEQYF.

The V and J genes are TRBV6-2 or TRBV6-3 and TRBJ2-5, with D unclear. Trimming left V 5 bases short and J 5 bases short, with 18 bases between. There are 15 residues in the CDR3. Germline CDR1 reads MNHEY; CDR2 reads SVGEGT. CDR3 region: CASSNGAKLGETQYF. CDR3 coding DNA: TGTGCCAGCAGTAACGGAGCTAAATTGGGGGAGACCCAGTACTTC.

This clonotype was detected only a few times. The chain has TRBV28 and TRBJ1-5; no clear D. V gave up 5 bases and J gave up 0 bases, with 8 bases separating them. From germline, CDR1 is MDHEN and CDR2 SYDVKM. This CDR3 contains 14 residues. For the CDR3, the DNA is TGTGCCAGCAGTCCCCGGGTTAGCAATCAGCCCCAGCATTTT. Encoded protein: CASSPRVSNQPQHF.

This clonotype was detected only a few times. For the CDR3, the DNA is TGTGCCATCATGGCGGCCGACAGAAGGGGGACTGAAGCTTTCTTT. This gives the protein CAIMAADRRGTEAFF. The chain carries TRBV10-3 and TRBJ1-1; tentative D call: TRBD1 (6 bases). The CDR3 sequence is 15 residues long. The germline gives CDR1 ENHRY, CDR2 SYGVKD. The V end lost 7 bases, the J end lost 5 bases, and 20 bases lay between the germline ends.

The V and J genes are TRBV7-9 and TRBJ2-1; 8 nucleotides match TRBD2. Germline loops: CDR1 SEHNR, CDR2 FQNEAQ (reference sequence). With V trimmed by 5 bases and J by 10 bases, 7 bases remained unmatched. The length of the CDR3 is 13 residues. CDR3 nucleotides: TGTGCCAGCAGCGGAACTAGCGGCAGGGAGCAGTTCTTC. This encodes CASSGTSGREQFF.

The chain recombines TRBV6-6 with TRBJ2-7; TRBD1 matches at 8 bases. Germline assignment: CDR1 MNHNY and CDR2 SVGAGI (reference sequence). The V and J ends lost 6 bases and 2 bases, in that order; junction bases with no gene match: 15. CDR3 size: 17 residues. CDR3 coding DNA: TGTGCCAGCAGCCCCGGGACAGGTTCCCTTTGGCCCTACGAGCAGTACTTC. Its protein product is CASSPGTGSLWPYEQYF.

The chain is built from TRBV9 and TRBJ2-7; D may be TRBD1 (6 bases). Between the trimmed V and J ends, which lost 7 bases and 6 bases, there was a span of 20 bases. The V gene's germline CDR1 is SGDLS and CDR2 YYNGEE. The CDR3 runs 14 residues. Here the CDR3 reads CASGRQAYGSEQYF. The CDR3 DNA is TGTGCCAGCGGCCGACAGGCCTATGGGTCCGAGCAGTACTTC.